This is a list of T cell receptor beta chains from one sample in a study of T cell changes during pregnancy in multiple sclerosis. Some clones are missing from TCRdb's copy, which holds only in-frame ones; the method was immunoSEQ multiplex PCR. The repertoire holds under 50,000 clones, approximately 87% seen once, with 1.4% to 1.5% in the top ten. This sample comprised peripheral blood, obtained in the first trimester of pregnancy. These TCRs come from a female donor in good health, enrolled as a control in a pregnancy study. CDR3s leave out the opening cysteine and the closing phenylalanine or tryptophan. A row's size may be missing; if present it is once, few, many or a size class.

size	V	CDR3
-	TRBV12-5	ASGLVQSPQH
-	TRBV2	ASRLAGGALSSYNEQF
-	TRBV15	ATSRDLVETQY
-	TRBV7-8	ASSPDRGGDIQY
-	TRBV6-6	ASTGNEQF
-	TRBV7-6	ASSKTENSYEQY
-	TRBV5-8	ASSLVSSRSEAF
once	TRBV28	ASSSPGYEQY
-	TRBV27	ASSGSPGSGETQY
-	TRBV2	ASRRDRESTEAF
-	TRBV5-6	ASSPFPAGANTGELF
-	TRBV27	ASRGTGNTGELF
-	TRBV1	TSSQAEGLAGGSAGETQY
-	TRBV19	ASSVRGQGVLHSNQPQH
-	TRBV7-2	ASSLDTGAYGYT
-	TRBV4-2	ASSQDLGTVNTEAF
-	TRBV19	ASSARLAGEDNEQF
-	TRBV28	ASSLLPRGLGQPQH
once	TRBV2	ATSGEQF
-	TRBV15	ATSRDREQY
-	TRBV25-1	ASKGSGDEQF
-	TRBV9	ASSVEASTDTQY
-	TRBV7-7	ASSSGQGRTDTQY
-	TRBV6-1	ASSETGMYGYT
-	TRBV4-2	ASSQTFGPSANYGYT
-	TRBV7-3	ASSLTGTEENYGYT
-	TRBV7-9	ASSYDRSGTDTQY
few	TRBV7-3	ASSYQGGTGELF
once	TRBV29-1	SVGGQGTSDTQY
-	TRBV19	ASSTGTNQPQH
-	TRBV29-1	SVEFLRGISYGYT
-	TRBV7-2	ASSRIAGAKNIQY
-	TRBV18	ASSPGGGANTEAF
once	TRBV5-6	ASSLHAAQETQY
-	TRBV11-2	ASSLFQGPSSYNEQF
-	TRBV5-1	ASTLDRGGTGELF
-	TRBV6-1	ASRGTGIYEQY
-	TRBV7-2	ASSFGLAGVVNTGELF
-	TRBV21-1	ASSVNEDRETGQIYGYT
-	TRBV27	ASSLTGSGTQY
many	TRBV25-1	ASSEYRDTGELF
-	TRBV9	ASSVAVSQGAEQY
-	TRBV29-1	SVTGTGAYEQY
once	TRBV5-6	ASSAGHQPQH
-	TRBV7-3	ASSFKGAEGARLYEQF
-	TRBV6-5	ASSPPGADTQY
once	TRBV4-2	ASSQDLSGGSRDTQY